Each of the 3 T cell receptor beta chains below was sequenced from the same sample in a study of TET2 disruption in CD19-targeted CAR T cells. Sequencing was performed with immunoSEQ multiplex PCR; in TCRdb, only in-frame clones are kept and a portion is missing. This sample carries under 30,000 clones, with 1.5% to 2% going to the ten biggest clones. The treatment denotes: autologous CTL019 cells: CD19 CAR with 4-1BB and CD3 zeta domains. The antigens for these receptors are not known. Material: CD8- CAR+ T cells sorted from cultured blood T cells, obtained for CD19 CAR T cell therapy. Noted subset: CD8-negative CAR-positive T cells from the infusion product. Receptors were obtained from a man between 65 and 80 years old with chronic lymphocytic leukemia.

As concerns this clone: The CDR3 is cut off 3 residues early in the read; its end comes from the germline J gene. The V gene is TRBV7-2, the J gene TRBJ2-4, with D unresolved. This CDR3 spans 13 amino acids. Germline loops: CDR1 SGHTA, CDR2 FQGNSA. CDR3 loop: CASSLQVQETQYF. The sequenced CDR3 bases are TGTGCCAGCAGCCTTCAGGTACAAGAGACT. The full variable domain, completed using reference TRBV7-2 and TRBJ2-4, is GAGVSQSPSNKVTEKGKDVELRCDPISGHTALYWYRQSLGQGLEFLIYFQGNSAPDKSGLPSDRFSAERTGGSVSTLTIQRTQQEDSAVYLCASSLQVQETQYFGAGTRLSVL.

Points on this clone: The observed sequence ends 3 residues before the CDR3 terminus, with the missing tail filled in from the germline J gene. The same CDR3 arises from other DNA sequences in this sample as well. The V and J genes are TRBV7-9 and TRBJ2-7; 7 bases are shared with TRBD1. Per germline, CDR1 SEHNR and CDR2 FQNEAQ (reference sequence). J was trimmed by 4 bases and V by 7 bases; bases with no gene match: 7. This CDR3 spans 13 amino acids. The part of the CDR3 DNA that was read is TGTGCCAGCAATCCCGACAGGGCATACGAG. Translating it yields CASNPDRAYE. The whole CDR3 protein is CASNPDRAYEQYF. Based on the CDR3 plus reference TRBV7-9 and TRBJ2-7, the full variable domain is DTGVSQNPRHKITKRGQNVTFRCDPISEHNRLYWYRQTLGQGPEFLTYFQNEAQLEKSRLLSDRFSAERPKGSFSTLEIQRTEQGDSAMYLCASNPDRAYEQYFGPGTRLTVT.

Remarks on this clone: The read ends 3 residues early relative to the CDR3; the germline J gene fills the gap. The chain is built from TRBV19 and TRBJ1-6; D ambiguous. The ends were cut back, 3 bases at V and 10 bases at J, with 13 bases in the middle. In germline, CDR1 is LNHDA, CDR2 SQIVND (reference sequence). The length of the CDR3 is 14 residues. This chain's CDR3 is CASSMESERSPLHF. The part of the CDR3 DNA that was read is TGTGCCAGTAGTATGGAAAGCGAACGATCACCC.